Here is one TCR beta chain with its context. Its antigen is still unknown. This entry is derived from a study of T-cell reconstitution after alpha-beta-depleted transplantation in children. The study's findings and limits: Hyperexpanded clones declined; after one year, newly produced T cells mostly supplied diversity. Two months or so post-transplant, alpha-beta T cells reportedly derived from several hundred expanded graft clones.

Molecular barcoding with unique molecular identifiers was used for the TCRbeta library. TCRdb reprocessed the PCR reads with MiXCR, giving one entry per CDR3 protein. The sample yields around 960,000 distinct CDR3 sequences, around 30% seen once. This clonotype originated in a boy under two years old who had a stem cell transplant for SCID, so the T cells may come from the graft donor. This material consisted of PBMCs, mostly from graft donor cells, taken 360 days after TCRalphabeta/CD19-depleted stem cell transplant.

The CDR3 DNA is TGTGCCAGCAGCCAAGAACTGGGGCAGCATAATTCACCCCTCCACTTT. Amino acid sequence: CASSQELGQHNSPLHF. This chain joins TRBV4-2 and TRBJ1-6; D may be TRBD1 (5 bases). V lost 0 bases to trimming and J lost 5 bases, with 11 bases between them. CDR3 length equals 16 residues. Germline V CDR1 and CDR2: LGHNA, YNFKEQ.